This T cell receptor (beta chain) was profiled in a study of T cell changes during pregnancy in multiple sclerosis. The trim removed 2 bases at V and 6 bases at J, leaving 11 bases unmatched. This CDR3 is built from 16 residues. From germline, CDR1 is MDHEN and CDR2 SYDVKM. Here immunoSEQ multiplex PCR was the method, and the copy in TCRdb shows in-frame clones only, minus some. The sample carries approximately 59,000 clones, more than 75% recorded once. The sample in question was peripheral blood, obtained in the third trimester of pregnancy. The chain carries TRBV28 and TRBJ2-7, with 9 bases aligning to TRBD1. The clonotype was recovered from a female donor in good health, enrolled as a control in a pregnancy study. The CDR3 DNA sequence: TGTGCCAGCAGTTTAATGGGACAGGGAAGGGGCGGCGAGCAGTACTTC. This encodes CASSLMGQGRGGEQYF.